The subject of this entry is one T cell receptor beta chain. Its antigen target is currently unknown. No qualities accompany the bases; no much larger clone lies one base away. One collaborating source in Seattle enrolled patients while the patients were actively infected and followed the patients over time throughout the course of disease. Whole blood was collected in K2EDTA tubes by collaborating institutions according to the institutions' own protocols. For TCRbeta analysis, collaborators shipped samples in one of three forms: frozen whole blood, isolated PBMCs, or DNA extracted from either of those sample types. Compared with germline, V lacks 3 bases and J lacks 6 bases; bases without a gene match: 6. From the cysteine up to the phenylalanine, the CDR3 has a length of 13 residues. Only CDR3 DNA remains: 39 bases, in frame from the first base. From the germline V gene, CDR1 is SGHRS and CDR2 is YFSETQ.

The sample belongs to a study of blood T cell repertoires in COVID-19 (TCRdb year 2020). As for the study more broadly: Samples from collaborators originated in the United States, Italy and Spain and spanned both the acute and convalescent phases of COVID-19. The prospective study material was composed of cDNA or gDNA derived from T cells, B-cell-depleted T cells, or PBMCs. Deeply sampled blood TCRbeta repertoires from subjects exposed to, actively infected with, or recovered from COVID-19 were included in the dataset. The repertoires were made available in a free public database intended to serve as a resource for research on the immune response to SARS-CoV-2. Samples were obtained from the ongoing ImmuneRACE study (first 160 participants) and from approximately 1,200 subjects provided by 6 global collaborators. The sample metadata nearly always contained a de-identified subject ID, COVID-19 status, age in years and sex. Where available, HLA class I and class II types were taken from metadata supplied by the sample provider and were not determined by assay-based typing.

TCRbeta CDR3 regions were amplified from genomic DNA by means of the immunoSEQ Assay, a bias-controlled multiplex PCR. Under the source paper's analysis protocol: The number of nucleated cells in each sample was estimated by amplification of reference gene primers within the assay. To quantify the absolute abundance of each unique TCRbeta CDR3 rearrangement, sequence reads were collapsed and filtered. Productive Simpson clonality was computed per sample as the square root of Simpson's diversity index over productive rearrangements. Held by TCRdb, this immuneACCESS table contains in-frame sequences only and omits some clones. Under half of the omission traces to an unresolved V gene where checked; the cause of the rest is unknown. Clone size and the V and J calls come from that table; the DNA yielded D and trimming. In all, the sample holds 200,000 to 250,000 clones, and around 88% of those were seen once. The ten largest clones add up to approximately 5% of the sample.

The investigation overall reported the following: The amount of clinical and demographic metadata varied by source and participant and was provided uncurated.

The chain was built from TRBV5-1 and TRBJ2-7; the junction holds 7 bases that match TRBD1. Input material: peripheral blood. This sequence was found in an elderly woman with COVID-19, enrolled during active disease. This receptor has the CDR3 CASSSTGLGEQYF. The DNA reads as follows: TGCGCCAGCAGCTCGACAGGGCTCGGCGAGCAGTACTTC.